The clone carrying this TCR beta chain was recorded a few times. The data were taken from a study of blood T cell repertoires in COVID-19. Germline CDR1 KGHSH, CDR2 LQKENI. The CDR3 runs to 16 residues. The trim removed 3 bases at V and 5 bases at J, leaving 10 bases unmatched. Only in-frame clones appear in the TCRdb table, and some are missing; sequencing was by immunoSEQ multiplex PCR. Among around 160,000 clones listed, 65% to 90% were seen once. V usage is TRBV18 and J usage is TRBJ1-5; TRBD1 agrees at 7 bases. The sample was peripheral blood. This TCR derives from a man aged 60-69 years with acute or convalescent COVID-19. CDR3 sequence (DNA): TGTGCCAGCTCACCCCAAAGGGGGCGCAGCGATCAGCCCCAGCATTTT. Translated: CASSPQRGRSDQPQHF.